Listed below are T cell receptor beta chains from one sample, sequenced in a study of T-cell memory formation after mild COVID-19. TCRdb used MiXCR to reprocess the 5' RACE reads, holding one entry per CDR3 protein. This table holds about 320,000 distinct CDR3 sequences, more than 13% found once. Input material: PBMCs or a T cell subset sorted from them (not recorded which). Receptor source: a man between 18 and 29 years old who had mild COVID-19 (a few samples of this study predate the infection). Cell type and time point are not known. Both conserved end residues are part of each CDR3. D genes are given only for firm matches. Expanded clones get a size class; other rows say once, few or many, or leave the size out.

cdr3_aa: CASSLDRHETQYF
cdr3_nt: TGTGCCAGCAGCTTAGACAGGCACGAGACCCAGTACTTC
clone_size: many
d_call: -
cdr3_length: 13
v_call: TRBV7-6
j_call: TRBJ2-5

cdr3_aa: CASSFDRGTDTQYF
cdr3_nt: TGTGCCAGCAGCTTTGACAGGGGGACAGATACGCAGTATTTT
clone_size: many
d_call: TRBD1
cdr3_length: 14
v_call: TRBV7-2
j_call: TRBJ2-3

cdr3_aa: CASSLGDQTGETQYF
cdr3_nt: TGTGCCAGCAGCTTAGGTGACCAAACCGGAGAGACCCAGTACTTC
clone_size: many
d_call: -
cdr3_length: 15
v_call: TRBV7-9
j_call: TRBJ2-5

cdr3_aa: CASSPRGTSGGKSTDTQYF
cdr3_nt: TGTGCCAGCAGCCCCAGGGGGACTAGCGGGGGGAAAAGCACAGATACGCAGTATTTT
clone_size: -
d_call: TRBD2
cdr3_length: 19
v_call: TRBV7-2
j_call: TRBJ2-3

cdr3_aa: CASSAGEGALHF
cdr3_nt: TGTGCCAGCAGCGCGGGTGAGGGGGCCCTCCACTTT
clone_size: few
d_call: -
cdr3_length: 12
v_call: TRBV6-6
j_call: TRBJ1-6

cdr3_aa: CASRATGQETQYF
cdr3_nt: TGTGCCAGCAGGGCGACAGGGCAAGAGACCCAGTACTTC
clone_size: -
d_call: TRBD1
cdr3_length: 13
v_call: TRBV2
j_call: TRBJ2-5

cdr3_aa: CASRETSGGTYEQYF
cdr3_nt: TGTGCCAGCAGAGAGACTAGCGGGGGGACCTACGAGCAGTACTTC
clone_size: few
d_call: TRBD2
cdr3_length: 15
v_call: TRBV6-5
j_call: TRBJ2-7

cdr3_aa: CASSQDTRSSYNEQFF
cdr3_nt: TGTGCCAGCAGCCAAGATACGCGAAGCTCCTACAATGAGCAGTTCTTC
clone_size: few
d_call: -
cdr3_length: 16
v_call: TRBV4-2
j_call: TRBJ2-1

cdr3_aa: CASSYTSGGAREQFF
cdr3_nt: TGTGCCAGCAGTTATACTAGCGGGGGGGCACGTGAGCAGTTCTTC
clone_size: few
d_call: TRBD2
cdr3_length: 15
v_call: TRBV2
j_call: TRBJ2-1

cdr3_aa: CASSYSQRFAGITGELFF
cdr3_nt: TGTGCCAGCAGTTACTCTCAAAGGTTTGCGGGGATCACCGGGGAGCTGTTTTTT
clone_size: -
d_call: -
cdr3_length: 18
v_call: TRBV6-2/TRBV6-3
j_call: TRBJ2-2

cdr3_aa: CASSLRAADTQYF
cdr3_nt: TGTGCCAGCAGTTTACGAGCGGCAGATACGCAGTATTTT
clone_size: -
d_call: -
cdr3_length: 13
v_call: TRBV12-3/TRBV12-4
j_call: TRBJ2-3

cdr3_aa: CASSPRGDTFWNEQFF
cdr3_nt: TGTGCCAGCAGCCCTAGAGGGGATACCTTTTGGAATGAGCAGTTCTTC
clone_size: many
d_call: -
cdr3_length: 16
v_call: TRBV27
j_call: TRBJ2-1

cdr3_aa: CASSSGTASTDTQYF
cdr3_nt: TGTGCCAGCAGTTCCGGGACAGCTAGCACAGATACGCAGTATTTT
clone_size: few
d_call: TRBD1
cdr3_length: 15
v_call: TRBV6-1
j_call: TRBJ2-3

cdr3_aa: CASSGGTTGTQYF
cdr3_nt: TGTGCCAGCAGCGGAGGGACAACCGGGACGCAGTATTTT
clone_size: -
d_call: -
cdr3_length: 13
v_call: TRBV5-4
j_call: TRBJ2-3

cdr3_aa: CASSQLGDSQGYTF
cdr3_nt: TGTGCCAGCAGCCAACTAGGGGACAGCCAGGGCTACACCTTC
clone_size: once
d_call: TRBD1
cdr3_length: 14
v_call: TRBV3-1
j_call: TRBJ1-2

cdr3_aa: CASCYRASDSPLHF
cdr3_nt: TGTGCCAGCTGCTATCGGGCCTCAGACTCACCCCTCCACTTT
clone_size: -
d_call: -
cdr3_length: 14
v_call: TRBV3-1
j_call: TRBJ1-6

cdr3_aa: CASSLAGGHYEQYF
cdr3_nt: TGTGCCAGCAGCTTGGCAGGGGGCCACTACGAGCAGTACTTC
clone_size: -
d_call: TRBD1
cdr3_length: 14
v_call: TRBV7-3
j_call: TRBJ2-7

cdr3_aa: CASSRLISTNEKLFF
cdr3_nt: TGCGCCAGCAGCCGACTTATCTCGACTAATGAAAAACTGTTTTTT
clone_size: -
d_call: -
cdr3_length: 15
v_call: TRBV4-3
j_call: TRBJ1-4

cdr3_aa: CASTARTGIGGYTF
cdr3_nt: TGTGCCAGCACTGCCCGAACAGGGATAGGCGGCTACACCTTC
clone_size: -
d_call: -
cdr3_length: 14
v_call: TRBV12-3/TRBV12-4
j_call: TRBJ1-2

cdr3_aa: CASNERGGNQPQHF
cdr3_nt: TGTGCCAGTAATGAAAGGGGGGGCAATCAGCCCCAGCATTTT
clone_size: -
d_call: -
cdr3_length: 14
v_call: TRBV19
j_call: TRBJ1-5

cdr3_aa: CASKRNSQEYYGYTF
cdr3_nt: TGCGCCAGCAAGAGGAACTCTCAGGAGTACTATGGCTACACCTTC
clone_size: -
d_call: -
cdr3_length: 15
v_call: TRBV5-1
j_call: TRBJ1-2

cdr3_aa: CISVPEASRTGLDTEAFF
cdr3_nt: -
clone_size: -
d_call: -
cdr3_length: 18
v_call: TRBV7-5
j_call: TRBJ1-1

cdr3_aa: CASRAGTMNTEAFF
cdr3_nt: TGTGCCAGCCGCGCCGGGACAATGAACACTGAAGCTTTCTTT
clone_size: many
d_call: -
cdr3_length: 14
v_call: TRBV28
j_call: TRBJ1-1

cdr3_aa: CASSPGGDSTEAFF
cdr3_nt: TGTGCCAGCAGTCCTGGGGGGGATTCCACTGAAGCTTTCTTT
clone_size: few
d_call: -
cdr3_length: 14
v_call: TRBV7-3
j_call: TRBJ1-1

cdr3_aa: CASSEVQALETQYF
cdr3_nt: TGTGCCAGCAGTGAAGTACAGGCCCTGGAGACCCAGTACTTC
clone_size: -
d_call: -
cdr3_length: 14
v_call: TRBV2
j_call: TRBJ2-5

cdr3_aa: CASSVDGGVNTEAFF
cdr3_nt: TGTGCCAGCAGCGTAGACGGGGGTGTGAACACTGAAGCTTTCTTT
clone_size: few
d_call: -
cdr3_length: 15
v_call: TRBV9
j_call: TRBJ1-1